The clone carrying this T cell receptor beta chain was recorded a few times. The antigen is not known. The data derive from a study of blood T cells in healthy people across ages. Notes on the study in general: TCR beta diversity per million T cells fell roughly linearly with age.

J lost 8 bases, V lost 5 bases, and 6 bases had no gene match. Germline V gene lookup returns CDR1 SGHTA and CDR2 FQGNSA. The CDR3 is 16 residues long. Next came a second PCR, run for about 7 to 12 cycles, which used a sample-barcoded 5' primer along with a J-beta primer mix. TCRdb reprocessed the 5' RACE reads with MiXCR, giving one entry per CDR3 protein. The sample consists of about 1,000,000 distinct CDR3 sequences, 40% to 55% of them appearing once. This chain uses TRBV7-2 with TRBJ2-1; 16 nucleotides line up with TRBD2. Sequenced input: blood. This receptor was identified in a woman aged 60 to 75 in good health. In nucleotides, the CDR3 is TGTGCCAGCAGCCCAGGGACTAGCGGGAGGGCCCATGAGCAGTTCTTC. Encoded protein: CASSPGTSGRAHEQFF.